This T cell receptor (beta chain) comes out of a study of Ad26.COV2.S vaccination and SARS-CoV-2 variants. Study-wide results and limits: From the TCR breadth and depth analyses, total T cell responses may have been underestimated. Breadth, reportedly substantial, characterized the spike-specific CD8+ and CD4+ T cell responses after vaccination.

On this clone: Its specificity is unknown.

The protocol was immunoSEQ multiplex PCR, while the TCRdb copy is restricted to in-frame clones and leaves out a portion. The data contain roughly 500,000 clones, roughly nine tenths of them singletons. This CDR3 is 14 amino acids long. Germline values: CDR1 GTSNPN, CDR2 SVGIG (reference sequence). Between the trimmed V and J ends, which lost 5 bases and 1 base, there was a span of 14 bases. The treatment here: approximately 18 received Ad26.COV2.S at low or high dose, single or two shots; a few received placebo; per-sample allocation not given. Each sample was drawn 63 days after the first injection (of vaccine or placebo). Adults aged 18-55 years in Boston included the donor.

The clonotype was recovered from a person between 18 and 65 years old who received the Ad26.COV2.S COVID-19 vaccine or a placebo. The sample in question was peripheral blood, obtained in a trial of Ad26.COV2.S vaccine versus placebo. The genes are TRBV30 and TRBJ1-1; D may be TRBD1 (5 bases). The CDR3 loop is CAWGGEQTNTEAFF. In DNA form, the CDR3 reads TGTGCCTGGGGGGGGGAACAGACGAACACTGAAGCTTTCTTT.